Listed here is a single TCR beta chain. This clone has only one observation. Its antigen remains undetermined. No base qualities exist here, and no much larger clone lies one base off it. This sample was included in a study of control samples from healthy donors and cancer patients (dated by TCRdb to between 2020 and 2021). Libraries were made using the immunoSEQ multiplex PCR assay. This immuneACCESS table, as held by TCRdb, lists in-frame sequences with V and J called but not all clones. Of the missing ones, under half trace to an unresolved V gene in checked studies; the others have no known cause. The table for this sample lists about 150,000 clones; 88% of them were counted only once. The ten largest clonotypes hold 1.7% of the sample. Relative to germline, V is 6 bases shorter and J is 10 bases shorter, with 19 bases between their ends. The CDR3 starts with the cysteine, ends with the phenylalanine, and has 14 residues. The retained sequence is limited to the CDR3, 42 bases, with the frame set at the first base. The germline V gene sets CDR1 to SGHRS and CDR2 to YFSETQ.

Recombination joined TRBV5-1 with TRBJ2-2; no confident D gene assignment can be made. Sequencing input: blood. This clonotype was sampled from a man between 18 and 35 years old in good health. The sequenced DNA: TGCGCCAGCAAGCTCGGTCACGCCCCCCCGGAGCTGTTTTTT. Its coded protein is CASKLGHAPPELFF. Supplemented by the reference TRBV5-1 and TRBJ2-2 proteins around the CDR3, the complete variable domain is KAGVTQTPRYLIKTRGQQVTLSCSPISGHRSVSWYQQTPGQGLQFLFEYFSETQRNKGNFPGRFSGRQFSNSRSEMNVSTLELGDSALYLCASKLGHAPPELFFGEGSRLTVL.